This is a list of T cell receptor beta chains from one sample in a study of beta chain features in type 1 diabetes. Data came from immunoSEQ multiplex PCR; TCRdb stores just in-frame clones and leaves some out. The data show under 300,000 clones, less than 30% seen once. The specimen was naive CD4+ T cells from blood. The origin of the receptors is a woman aged 25 to 39 with type 1 diabetes. Both conserved end residues are part of each CDR3. D genes are given only for firm matches. Expanded clones are given a class, and other clones once, few, many or no size at all.

J | size | V | D | DNA | CDR3
TRBJ2-5 | . | TRBV28 | TRBD1 | TGTGCCAGCAGTCCCGGGACAGGGCGAGAGACCCAGTACTTC | CASSPGTGRETQYF
TRBJ2-1 | . | TRBV4-1 | . | TGCGCCAGCAGCCACCGGGACTACAATGAGCAGTTCTTC | CASSHRDYNEQFF
TRBJ2-1 | . | TRBV29-1 | . | TGCAGCGTTGCAAATAGTAGGAGCTCCTACAATGAGCAGTTCTTC | CSVANSRSSYNEQFF
TRBJ1-5 | few | TRBV30 | TRBD1 | TGTGCCTGGAGCTACAACCCGGCCAGGGGGCTGGGAACCCAGCCCCAGCATTTT | CAWSYNPARGLGTQPQHF
TRBJ2-5 | few | TRBV5-4 | TRBD2 | TGTGCCAGCAGCTTTACTAGCGGGAGCTTAGAGACCCAGTACTTC | CASSFTSGSLETQYF
TRBJ2-7 | . | TRBV2 | . | TGTGCCAGCAGTGACGACAGATACGAGCAGTACTTC | CASSDDRYEQYF
TRBJ2-5 | few | TRBV14 | . | TGTGCCAGCAGCTACGGGACTGACCAAGAGACCCAGTACTTC | CASSYGTDQETQYF
TRBJ2-1 | . | TRBV11-2 | . | TGTGCCAGCAGCGTCGGTCTAGCGAACAATGAGCAGTTCTTC | CASSVGLANNEQFF
TRBJ2-3 | . | TRBV5-1 | . | TGCGCCAGCAGCTTGGGGAGCGGCCCAGGAGCAGATACGCAGTATTTT | CASSLGSGPGADTQYF
TRBJ1-2 | few | TRBV28 | TRBD1 | TGTGCCAGCAGCTACAGGGGAAACTATGGCTACACCTTC | CASSYRGNYGYTF
TRBJ2-2 | . | TRBV27 | TRBD1 | TGTGCCAGCAAGGGGACAGCGATCGGGGAGCTGTTTTTT | CASKGTAIGELFF
TRBJ2-1 | . | TRBV27 | TRBD2 | TGTGCCAGCAGTTCCGGACTAGCGGCGATCATCCAGTTCTTC | CASSSGLAAIIQFF
TRBJ1-2 | few | TRBV5-6 | . | TGTGCCAGCAGCCCTGGCGGCACGGACTATGGCTACACCTTC | CASSPGGTDYGYTF
TRBJ1-5 | few | TRBV30 | TRBD1 | TGTGCCTGGAGTGTCTTGGACAGGGACCATCAGCCCCAGCATTTT | CAWSVLDRDHQPQHF
TRBJ1-5 | few | TRBV4-1 | . | TGCGCCAGCAGCCAAGTTATCGCAGGGATAAGCAATCAGCCCCAGCATTTT | CASSQVIAGISNQPQHF
TRBJ2-3 | few | TRBV6-5 | TRBD1 | TGTGCCAGCAGTCGAACAGGGGCAGATACGCAGTATTTT | CASSRTGADTQYF
TRBJ2-5 | . | TRBV25-1 | TRBD2 | TGTGCCAGCAGTGACGGGAGGATGGAGACCCAGTACTTC | CASSDGRMETQYF
TRBJ2-7 | . | TRBV15 | TRBD1 | TGTGCCACCAGCAGCTGGACAGGGGGCATCTACGAGCAGTACTTC | CATSSWTGGIYEQYF
TRBJ1-2 | few | TRBV27 | TRBD1 | TGTGCCAGCAGTTTTCAGGGGACAGGGACTTTTAACTATGGCTACACCTTC | CASSFQGTGTFNYGYTF
TRBJ2-1 | few | TRBV28 | TRBD2 | TGTGCCAGCAGTCCCCTGGGTAGCGGGAGGCTAAATGAGCAGTTCTTC | CASSPLGSGRLNEQFF
TRBJ1-2 | few | TRBV30 | . | TGTGCCAGCGGGGGCTATGGCTACACCTTC | CASGGYGYTF
TRBJ2-3 | . | TRBV4-1 | TRBD1 | TGCGCCAGCAGCCCACTAGGAATGGGACAGGGGGCAGGGGATACGCAGTATTTT | CASSPLGMGQGAGDTQYF
TRBJ2-5 | . | TRBV9 | TRBD2 | TGTGCCAGCAGCGTAGCGACTAGCGGCGGAGAGACCCAGTACTTC | CASSVATSGGETQYF
TRBJ2-3 | . | TRBV7-9 | . | TGTGCCAGCAGCACATTAACAGATACGCAGTATTTT | CASSTLTDTQYF
TRBJ1-5 | few | TRBV30 | . | TGTGCCTGGAGTGTACAGCTTAATCAGCCCCAGCATTTT | CAWSVQLNQPQHF
TRBJ2-3 | . | TRBV4-2 | TRBD2 | TGTGCCAGCAGCCAAGGCGGGAGGGGCACAGATACGCAGTATTTT | CASSQGGRGTDTQYF
TRBJ2-3 | once | TRBV9 | . | TGTGCCAGCAGCCAGAACAATCAGTGGTCGCAGTATTTT | CASSQNNQWSQYF
TRBJ2-1 | . | TRBV28 | TRBD2 | TGTGCCAGCAGTTTGACTAGCGGACCTTCCTACAATGAGCAGTTCTTC | CASSLTSGPSYNEQFF
TRBJ2-7 | . | TRBV20-1 | . | TGCAGTGCTACCAAATTACTCGAGCAGTACTTC | CSATKLLEQYF
TRBJ2-7 | few | TRBV4-2 | . | TGTGCCAGCAGCTACCTAGCGCGAGAGGAGGGCTACGAGCAGTACTTC | CASSYLAREEGYEQYF
TRBJ2-2 | few | TRBV5-1 | TRBD2 | TGCGCCAGCAGCTTGACTCCTCCGACTAGCGGGAGCTGGAGGGAGCTGTTTTTT | CASSLTPPTSGSWRELFF
TRBJ2-1 | . | TRBV4-1 | TRBD2 | TGCGCCAGCAGCCCCCTTGGCCCAGCGGGAGGGGGTGAGCAGTTCTTC | CASSPLGPAGGGEQFF
TRBJ2-2 | . | TRBV18 | . | TGTGCCAGCTCACCACAACAGGCTTTCCCGGGGGAGCTGTTTTTT | CASSPQQAFPGELFF
TRBJ2-3 | . | TRBV4-1 | TRBD2 | TGCGCCAGCAGCCAATTGGGCCTAGCGGGAGGCCCCACAGATACGCAGTATTTT | CASSQLGLAGGPTDTQYF
TRBJ2-7 | few | TRBV7-6 | TRBD2 | TGTGCCAGCAGCTTATACCTTAGCGGGAGGGCCGAGTCCTACGAGCAGTACTTC | CASSLYLSGRAESYEQYF
TRBJ2-1 | few | TRBV29-1 | TRBD2 | TGCAGCGTTACCGGGACTAGTGCCGTCAATGAGCAGTTCTTC | CSVTGTSAVNEQFF
TRBJ2-5 | few | TRBV11-3 | . | TGTGCCAGCAGCTCGACTATGCAAGAGACCCAGTACTTC | CASSSTMQETQYF
TRBJ2-7 | . | TRBV7-9 | TRBD2 | TGTGCCAGCAGCAATGGGACTAGCGGGTACTACGAGCAGTACTTC | CASSNGTSGYYEQYF
TRBJ2-3 | . | TRBV18 | TRBD2 | TGTGCCAGCTCACCACTTAGCGGGATACCCAGCTCGCAGTATTTT | CASSPLSGIPSSQYF
TRBJ2-7 | . | TRBV21-1 | . | TGTGCCAGCAGCACGAGGGACAGTCACTACGAGCAGTACTTC | CASSTRDSHYEQYF
TRBJ2-1 | few | TRBV15 | . | TGTGCCACCAGCAGAGATTTGAGGAGCAATGAGCAGTTCTTC | CATSRDLRSNEQFF
TRBJ2-7 | few | TRBV5-1 | TRBD2 | TGCGCCAGCAGCTTGAGCGGGGCCCTTTCCTACGAGCAGTACTTC | CASSLSGALSYEQYF
TRBJ2-7 | . | TRBV7-9 | . | TGTGCCAGCAGCTTAGACATCTACGAGCAGTACTTC | CASSLDIYEQYF
TRBJ2-7 | . | TRBV28 | TRBD2 | TGTGCCAGCAGTTCCGGGGCTAGCGGCTACGAGCAGTACTTC | CASSSGASGYEQYF
TRBJ2-7 | few | TRBV18 | TRBD2 | TGTGCCAGCTCACCTACTAGCGGGACAACCTACGAGCAGTACTTC | CASSPTSGTTYEQYF
TRBJ2-1 | few | TRBV27 | TRBD2 | TGTGCCAGCAGTCCGGAGACTAGCGGGAGGGCCCCCTACAATGAGCAGTTCTTC | CASSPETSGRAPYNEQFF
TRBJ2-3 | . | TRBV5-1 | . | TGCGCCAGCAGCTCTCCAGGCGGGCGTAGCACAGATACGCAGTATTTT | CASSSPGGRSTDTQYF
TRBJ2-1 | . | TRBV7-8 | . | TGTGCCAGCAGCTTATCCGAGTACAATGAGCAGTTCTTC | CASSLSEYNEQFF
TRBJ1-3 | . | TRBV6-4 | . | TGTGCCAGCAGACAAGAGGGTTCTGGAAACACCATATATTTT | CASRQEGSGNTIYF
TRBJ1-2 | few | TRBV18 | . | TGTGCCAGCTCACTGCAGGATGGCTACACCTTC | CASSLQDGYTF